Below, 25 T cell receptor beta chains from the same sample are listed, as sequenced in a study of identical twins. TCRdb independently ran MiXCR on the 5' RACE reads; one entry per CDR3 protein. Seen here are a few hundred thousand distinct CDR3 sequences, roughly a tenth observed once, and the top ten hold 9% to 10%. The sample was memory T cells sorted from blood. All receptors derive from a middle-aged man in good health.

This clonotype was found a few times. The chain has TRBV29-1 and TRBJ2-1, with D perhaps given as TRBD1 or TRBD2 (6 bases each). V was shortened by 5 bases and J by 8 bases, with 10 bases between the two germline ends. CDR1 and CDR2 from the germline V gene are SQVTM and ANQGSEA. CDR3 size: 11 residues. CDR3 sequence reads: CSVYGGYEQFF. The CDR3 DNA sequence: TGCAGCGTTTACGGGGGCTATGAGCAGTTCTTC.

CDR3 loop: CSARDSSVRAGELFF. CDR3 nucleotides: TGCAGTGCTAGAGATTCTAGCGTAAGGGCCGGGGAGCTGTTTTTT. This chain connects TRBV20-1 to TRBJ2-2, with D maybe TRBD2 (6 bases). Trimming took off 0 bases at V and 6 bases at J, with 14 bases between the two ends. CDR3 length equals 15 residues. The V gene's germline CDR1 is DFQATT and CDR2 SNEGSKA (reference sequence).

This clonotype was observed many times. The rearrangement links TRBV7-2 to TRBJ2-6; the D is unclear. This CDR3 comprises 14 residues. Germline CDR1 is SGHTA and CDR2 is FQGNSA. V was trimmed by 2 bases and J by 4 bases, leaving 6 bases between them. In DNA form, the CDR3 reads TGTGCCAGCAGCTTATCTCTGGGGGCCAACGTCCTGACTTTC. Its translation is CASSLSLGANVLTF. Full variable domain (missing parts from reference TRBV7-2 and TRBJ2-6): GAGVSQSPSNKVTEKGKDVELRCDPISGHTALYWYRQSLGQGLEFLIYFQGNSAPDKSGLPSDRFSAERTGGSVSTLTIQRTQQEDSAVYLCASSLSLGANVLTFGAGSRLTVL.

At least ten counts were recorded for this clonotype. V is TRBV3-1 and J is TRBJ2-4, with TRBD2 identical over 7 bases. V shed 1 base and J 9 bases; nucleotides not matched to a gene: 12. The CDR3 runs 16 residues. In germline, CDR1 is LGHDT, CDR2 YNNKEL (reference sequence). CDR3 bases: TGTGCCAGCAGCCAAGGGGGGAGGGGATTAGGAGGCATTCAGTACTTC. It codes for CASSQGGRGLGGIQYF.

CDR3 residues: CASSASTGSGEKLFF. The CDR3 DNA is TGTGCCAGCAGTGCCTCGACAGGGAGTGGTGAAAAACTGTTTTTT. V usage is TRBV12-3 or TRBV12-4 and J usage is TRBJ1-4, with 7 bases lining up with TRBD1. The CDR3 spans 15 residues. The V and J ends lost 5 bases and 7 bases, in that order; junction bases with no gene match: 10.

This clonotype was observed a few times. The chain joins TRBV5-1 to TRBJ2-7; D is perhaps TRBD1 (6 bases). The CDR3 loop spans 16 amino acids. Trimming left V 0 bases short and J 4 bases short, with 17 bases between. Per germline, CDR1 SGHRS and CDR2 YFSETQ. CDR3 protein: CASSLAGVAGAYEQYF. The DNA of the CDR3 is TGCGCCAGCAGCTTGGCAGGCGTTGCAGGGGCATACGAGCAGTACTTC. The whole variable domain, filled in from reference TRBV5-1 and TRBJ2-7, reads KAGVTQTPRYLIKTRGQQVTLSCSPISGHRSVSWYQQTPGQGLQFLFEYFSETQRNKGNFPGRFSGRQFSNSRSEMNVSTLELGDSALYLCASSLAGVAGAYEQYFGPGTRLTVT.

The rearrangement links TRBV25-1 to TRBJ1-2; D is uncertain. Trimming cost V 5 bases and J 7 bases, with 8 bases left between them. CDR3 length: 11 residues. Germline V gene lookup returns CDR1 MGHDK and CDR2 SYGVNS. The CDR3 is CASSTGRGYTF. Here the CDR3 DNA reads TGTGCCAGCAGTACGGGTCGTGGCTACACCTTC.

This clonotype was picked up many times. V and J are TRBV2 and TRBJ1-1; D perhaps matches TRBD1 (6 bases). Trimming took off 7 bases at V and 1 base at J, with 22 bases between the two ends. The CDR3 runs 17 residues. Germline CDR1 and CDR2: SNHLY and FYNNEI. DNA of the CDR3: TGTGCCAGCATACAGGGTGTTCTTCCCCCCACGAACACTGAAGCTTTCTTT. Protein product: CASIQGVLPPTNTEAFF.

This clonotype was counted many times. The V gene is TRBV7-2, the J gene TRBJ1-2; 8 nucleotides agree with TRBD1. Germline lookup yields CDR1 SGHTA and CDR2 FQGNSA. This CDR3 contains 15 residues. With V trimmed by 1 base and J by 6 bases, 7 bases remained unmatched. CDR3 DNA sequence: TGTGCCAGCAGCTTAGTATCACAGGGGGTACATGGCTACACCTTC. Protein: CASSLVSQGVHGYTF.

The chain employs TRBV28 and TRBJ1-1, with D possibly TRBD1 on 5 matching bases. V was trimmed by 2 bases and J by 4 bases, leaving 11 bases between them. The CDR3 runs 14 residues. The V gene's germline CDR1 is MDHEN and CDR2 SYDVKM. For the CDR3, the DNA is TGTGCCAGCAGTTTAGGAGGGGTCGGCACTGAAGCTTTCTTT. This gives the protein CASSLGGVGTEAFF.

The V and J genes are TRBV4-3 and TRBJ1-1; no firm D call. V lost 0 bases and J lost 10, with 18 bases in between. CDR1 LGHNA and CDR2 YSLEER come from the germline V gene. The CDR3 sequence is 15 residues long. CDR3 residues: CASSQDHVTPKGAFF. CDR3 bases: TGCGCCAGCAGCCAAGATCATGTCACTCCAAAAGGAGCTTTCTTT.

The gene calls are TRBV6-1 and TRBJ2-7, with 7 bases that match TRBD2. This CDR3 comprises 18 residues. Germline assignment: CDR1 MNHNS and CDR2 SASEGT. The V segment lost 5 bases and the J segment 2 bases; nucleotides outside the gene matches: 18. Written as DNA, the CDR3 is TGTGCCAGCAGTCAATACATGAACCTCGGGACTACCGCCTACGAGCAGTACTTC. Protein: CASSQYMNLGTTAYEQYF.

With regard to this clonotype: Being one base from a much bigger clone, this may be a read error. No conserved phenylalanine or tryptophan is present at the end of the CDR3, so a read error is the likely explanation. The rearrangement links TRBV10-3 to TRBJ2-7; TRBD2 aligns across 9 bases. This CDR3 is built from 13 residues. Germline V gives CDR1 ENHRY, CDR2 SYGVKD. The V and J ends lost 11 bases and 3 bases, in that order; junction bases with no gene match: 8. CDR3 sequence: CAHTWREGYEQYL. Here the CDR3 DNA reads TGTGCCCATACTTGGCGGGAGGGCTACGAGCAGTACCTC.

The CDR3 sequence is CASSPGLAGGPGQETQYF. The CDR3 coding sequence is TGTGCCAGCAGCCCTGGACTAGCGGGAGGGCCGGGACAAGAGACCCAGTACTTC. The genes are TRBV7-8 and TRBJ2-5; TRBD2 aligns across 15 bases. The J segment lost 2 bases and the V segment lost 5 bases, leaving 9 bases of the junction unmatched. The CDR3 spans 18 residues. Looked up from germline, CDR1 is SGHVS and CDR2 is FQNEAQ.

Only a few counts were recorded for this clonotype. The rearrangement uses TRBV11-2 and TRBJ1-2, with D perhaps matching TRBD1 (6 bases). Germline V gene sequence: CDR1 SGHAT, CDR2 FQNNGV. The CDR3 runs to 13 residues. The germline V and J ends were trimmed by 4 bases and 5 bases, with 11 bases remaining between them. The CDR3 protein is CASSSTGSYGYTF. The CDR3 bases are TGTGCCAGCAGCTCAACAGGGAGTTATGGCTACACCTTC.

In this sample, this clonotype turned up a few times. The chain recombines TRBV20-1 with TRBJ2-7; D remains ambiguous. CDR3 length equals 11 residues. V lost 3 bases and J 3 bases, leaving 6 bases between the germline ends. CDR1 DFQATT and CDR2 SNEGSKA come from the germline V gene (reference sequence). In DNA form, the CDR3 reads TGCAGTGCTAGTCCCCTCTACGAGCAGTACTTC. Amino acid sequence: CSASPLYEQYF.

As concerns this clonotype: The junction departs from germline at one end; a sequencing error may be responsible. This rearrangement joins TRBV7-2 to TRBJ2-1, with D unresolved. This CDR3 comprises 11 residues. The germline gives CDR1 SGHTA, CDR2 FQGNSA. CDR3 coding DNA: TGTGCCAGCAGCTTTCGCTCCAGGTGGGTCTTC. It encodes CASSFRSRWVF.

This clonotype was seen a handful of times. This rearrangement joins TRBV29-1 to TRBJ2-5; D remains ambiguous. Germline-derived CDR1 and CDR2 are SQVTM and ANQGSEA. The CDR3 is made up of 10 amino acids. V was clipped by 4 bases and J by 4 bases, with 4 bases between them. CDR3 in amino acids: CSVGGETQYF. CDR3 nucleotide sequence: TGCAGCGTTGGCGGAGAGACCCAGTACTTC.

There are many counts of this clonotype. The V call is TRBV5-1, the J call TRBJ2-3; 7 nucleotides agree with TRBD1. Germline V gene lookup returns CDR1 SGHRS and CDR2 YFSETQ. This CDR3 contains 16 residues. V was pared by 0 bases and J by 2 bases, with 6 bases of the junction left unmatched. The CDR3 DNA reads as TGCGCCAGCAGCTTGGGGACAGGTGGCTTCACAGATACGCAGTATTTT. Residues: CASSLGTGGFTDTQYF.

This clonotype occurred a few times. The chain links TRBV6-5 to TRBJ2-7; 8 positions agree with TRBD2. With 0 bases clipped from V and 1 base from J, the junction kept 5 bases outside the gene matches. Germline CDR1 reads MNHEY; CDR2 reads SVGAGI. The CDR3 has 16 residues. The CDR3 loop reads CASSYSRGTSSYEQYF. Here the CDR3 DNA reads TGTGCCAGCAGTTACTCGAGAGGGACTAGTTCCTACGAGCAGTACTTC.

The V call is TRBV27, the J call TRBJ2-3, with D perhaps TRBD2 (5 bases). CDR1 is MNHEY and CDR2 is SMNVEV in the germline V gene (reference sequence). Deletions cut 4 bases from V and 2 bases from J, with 19 bases between. There are 17 residues in the CDR3. CDR3 in amino acids: CASSSAASRTATDTQYF. In nucleotides, the CDR3 is TGTGCCAGCAGTTCCGCAGCTAGCCGCACAGCCACAGATACGCAGTATTTT.

This clonotype has a handful of counts. The genes are TRBV7-8 and TRBJ2-3; D gene unclear. The V end was cut by 5 bases, the J end by 2 bases, with 20 bases between. CDR3 length: 17 amino acids. Germline V gene sequence: CDR1 SGHVS, CDR2 FQNEAQ. The CDR3 DNA reads as TGTGCCAGCAGCAAAAGGGCCCCGGTGGACCCCACAGATACGCAGTATTTT. This encodes CASSKRAPVDPTDTQYF.

The chain recombines TRBV4-2 with TRBJ2-3; the match to TRBD2 covers 9 bases. The CDR3 spans 16 residues. Germline V CDR1 and CDR2: LGHNA, YNFKEQ. Losses at the gene ends were 7 bases for V and 2 bases for J; bases not matched to a gene: 10. CDR3 loop: CASNPKTSGDTDTQYF. Here the CDR3 DNA reads TGTGCCAGCAACCCAAAGACTAGCGGAGACACAGATACGCAGTATTTT.

This clonotype was counted ten times or more. The V call is TRBV3-1, the J call TRBJ1-6; a weak D match, TRBD1 (5 bases). Germline V lookup: CDR1 LGHDT, CDR2 YNNKEL (reference sequence). Trimming removed 1 base from V and 7 bases from J, with 11 bases in between. The CDR3 loop spans 15 amino acids. CDR3 DNA: TGTGCCAGCAGCCAAGGACAGAACTTGAATTCACCCCTCCACTTT. It codes for CASSQGQNLNSPLHF. The full variable domain, completed using reference TRBV3-1 and TRBJ1-6, is DTAVSQTPKYLVTQMGNDKSIKCEQNLGHDTMYWYKQDSKKFLKIMFSYNNKELIINETVPNRFSPKSPDKAHLNLHINSLELGDSAVYFCASSQGQNLNSPLHFGNGTRLTVT.

This clonotype has more than one count but fewer than ten. The chain combines TRBV3-1 with TRBJ2-7; D tentatively reads TRBD1 or TRBD2 (5 bases each). The germline gives CDR1 LGHDT, CDR2 YNNKEL (reference sequence). Trimming shortened V by 5 bases and J by 2 bases, and 13 bases separated the two germline ends. This CDR3 spans 14 amino acids. This CDR3 is CASSTRDGAYEQYF. The CDR3 DNA reads as TGTGCCAGCAGCACTAGGGACGGCGCCTACGAGCAGTACTTC.